Below are 4 T cell receptor beta chains sequenced from a single sample in a study of OX40 agonist ivuxolimab in advanced cancers. The method was immunoSEQ multiplex PCR; TCRdb's version includes in-frame clones alone and lacks a portion of them. The table has roughly 90,000 clones, roughly 93% seen once; the top ten hold 0.71%. The sample consisted of CD4+ or CD8+ T cells sorted from blood, taken in a trial of the OX40 agonist ivuxolimab. Receptors were obtained from an adult with an advanced solid tumor such as melanoma, head and neck, liver or kidney cancer.

The rearrangement joins TRBV11-1 to TRBJ1-6; the match to TRBD1 covers 9 bases. Germline V gene sequence: CDR1 SGHAT, CDR2 FQDESV (reference sequence). Trimming cost V 0 bases and J 8 bases; bases outside gene matches: 2. This CDR3 has 15 amino acids. CDR3 DNA: TGTGCCAGCAGCTTAGCCGGGACAGGGCATTCACCCCTCCACTTT. Protein: CASSLAGTGHSPLHF.

The V call is TRBV29-1, the J call TRBJ2-3; 10 bases agree with TRBD2. Germline V gives CDR1 SQVTM, CDR2 ANQGSEA. The V gene end was trimmed by 3 bases and the J gene end by 8 bases; junction bases not matched to a gene: 11. This CDR3 region has 15 residues. The CDR3 sequence: CSVEGGLAARSTQYF. As DNA, the CDR3 is TGCAGCGTTGAGGGAGGACTAGCGGCCCGGAGTACGCAGTATTTT.

The V call is TRBV11-3, the J call TRBJ2-1, with D maybe TRBD2 (6 bases). The CDR3 spans 15 residues. The V gene's germline CDR1 is SGHNT and CDR2 YENEEA. Deletions cut 3 bases from V and 8 bases from J, with 17 bases between. The chain's CDR3 is CASSFWGTGAHEQFF. DNA of the CDR3: TGTGCCAGCAGCTTTTGGGGCACGGGAGCCCATGAGCAGTTCTTC. Looking up the rest from reference TRBV11-3 and TRBJ2-1 gives the full variable domain: EAGVVQSPRYKIIEKKQPVAFWCNPISGHNTLYWYLQNLGQGPELLIRYENEEAVDDSQLPKDRFSAERLKGVDSTLKIQPAELGDSAVYLCASSFWGTGAHEQFFGPGTRLTVL.

V gene TRBV7-2 combines with J gene TRBJ1-1; 8 nucleotides line up with TRBD1. Germline CDR1 is SGHTA and CDR2 is FQGNSA. The CDR3 runs to 12 residues. The junction had 3 bases not matched to a gene; V was cut back by 4 bases and J by 8 bases. The CDR3 here is CASSSDRAEAFF. The CDR3 region has the DNA TGTGCCAGCAGCTCGGACAGGGCCGAAGCTTTCTTT.